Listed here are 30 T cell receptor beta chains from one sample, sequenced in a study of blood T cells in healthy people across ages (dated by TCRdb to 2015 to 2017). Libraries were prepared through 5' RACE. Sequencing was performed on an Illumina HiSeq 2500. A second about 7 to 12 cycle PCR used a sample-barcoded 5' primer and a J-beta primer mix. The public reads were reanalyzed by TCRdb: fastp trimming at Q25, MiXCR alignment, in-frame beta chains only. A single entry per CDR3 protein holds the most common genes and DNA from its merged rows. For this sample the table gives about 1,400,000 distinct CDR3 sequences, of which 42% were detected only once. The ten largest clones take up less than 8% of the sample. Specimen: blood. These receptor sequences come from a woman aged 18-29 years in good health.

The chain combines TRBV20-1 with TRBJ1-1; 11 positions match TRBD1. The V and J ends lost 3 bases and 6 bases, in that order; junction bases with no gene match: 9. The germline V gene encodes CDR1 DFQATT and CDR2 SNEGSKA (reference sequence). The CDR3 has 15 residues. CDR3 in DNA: TGCAGTGCTAGGCGAGGGACAGGGGGAGCGGCTGAAGCTTTCTTT. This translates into CSARRGTGGAAEAFF.

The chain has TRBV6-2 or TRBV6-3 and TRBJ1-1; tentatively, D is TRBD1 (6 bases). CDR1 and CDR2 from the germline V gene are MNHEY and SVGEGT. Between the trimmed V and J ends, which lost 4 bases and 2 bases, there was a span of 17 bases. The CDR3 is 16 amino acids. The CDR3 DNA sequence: TGTGCCAGCAGTTTCGATCGAGGGGGTACCAACACTGAAGCTTTCTTT. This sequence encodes CASSFDRGGTNTEAFF.

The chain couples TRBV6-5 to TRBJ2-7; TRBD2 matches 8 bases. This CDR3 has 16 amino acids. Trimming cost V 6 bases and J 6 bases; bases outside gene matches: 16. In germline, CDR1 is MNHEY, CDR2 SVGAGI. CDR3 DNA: TGTGCCAGCAGCATCGGGGGGGGTACTTTTGGGGGCGAGCAGTACTTC. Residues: CASSIGGGTFGGEQYF.

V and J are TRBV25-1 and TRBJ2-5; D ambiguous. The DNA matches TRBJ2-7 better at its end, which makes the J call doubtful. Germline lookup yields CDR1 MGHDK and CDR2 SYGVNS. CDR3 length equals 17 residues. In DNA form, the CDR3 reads TGTGCCAGCAGTGACTCCCCGCTGGGCGAAAGGTCTAACGAGCAGTACTTC. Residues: CASSDSPLGERSNEQYF.

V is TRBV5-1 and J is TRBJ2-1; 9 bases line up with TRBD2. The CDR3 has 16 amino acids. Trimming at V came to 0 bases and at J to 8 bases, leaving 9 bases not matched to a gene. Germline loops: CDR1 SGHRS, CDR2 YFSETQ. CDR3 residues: CASSLAREGLVYEQFF. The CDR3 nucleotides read TGCGCCAGCAGCTTGGCGCGGGAGGGCCTGGTGTATGAGCAGTTCTTC.

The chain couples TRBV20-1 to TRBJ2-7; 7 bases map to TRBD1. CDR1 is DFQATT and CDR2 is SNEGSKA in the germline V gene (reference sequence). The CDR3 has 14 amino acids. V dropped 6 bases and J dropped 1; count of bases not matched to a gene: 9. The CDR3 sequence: CSASTGTPSYEQYF. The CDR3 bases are TGCAGTGCCTCGACAGGGACCCCTTCCTACGAGCAGTACTTC.

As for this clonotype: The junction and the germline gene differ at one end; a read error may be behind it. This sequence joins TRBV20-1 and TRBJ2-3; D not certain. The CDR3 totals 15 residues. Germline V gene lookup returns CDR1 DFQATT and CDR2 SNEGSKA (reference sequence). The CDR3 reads CSAEPRVTSTDTQYF. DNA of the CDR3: TGTAGTGCTGAACCCCGAGTAACTAGCACAGATACGCAGTATTTT.

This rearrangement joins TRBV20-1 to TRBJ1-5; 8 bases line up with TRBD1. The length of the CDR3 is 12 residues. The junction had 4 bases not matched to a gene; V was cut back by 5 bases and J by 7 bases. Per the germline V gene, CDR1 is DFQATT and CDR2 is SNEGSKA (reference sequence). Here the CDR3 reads CSAGRQGQPQHF. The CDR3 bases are TGCAGTGCTGGAAGACAGGGGCAGCCCCAGCATTTT.

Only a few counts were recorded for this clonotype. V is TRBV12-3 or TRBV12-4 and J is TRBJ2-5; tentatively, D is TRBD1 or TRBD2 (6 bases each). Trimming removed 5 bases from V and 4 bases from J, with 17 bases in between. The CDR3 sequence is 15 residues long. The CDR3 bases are TGTGCCAGCAGTCCTACAAAGGGGGGCGGAGAGACCCAGTACTTC. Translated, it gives CASSPTKGGGETQYF.

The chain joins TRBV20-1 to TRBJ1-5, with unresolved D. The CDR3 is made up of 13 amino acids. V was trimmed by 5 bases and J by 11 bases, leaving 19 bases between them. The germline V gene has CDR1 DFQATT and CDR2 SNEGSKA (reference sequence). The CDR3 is CSASRDPNEAQHF. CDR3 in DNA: TGCAGTGCTTCCCGAGACCCTAATGAAGCCCAGCATTTT.

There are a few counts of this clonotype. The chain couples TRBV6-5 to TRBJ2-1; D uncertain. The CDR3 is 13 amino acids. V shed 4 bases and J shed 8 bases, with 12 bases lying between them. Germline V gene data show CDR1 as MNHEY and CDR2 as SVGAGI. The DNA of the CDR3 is TGTGCCAGCAGTTCCCCCGTGATGTATGAGCAGTTCTTC. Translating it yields CASSSPVMYEQFF.

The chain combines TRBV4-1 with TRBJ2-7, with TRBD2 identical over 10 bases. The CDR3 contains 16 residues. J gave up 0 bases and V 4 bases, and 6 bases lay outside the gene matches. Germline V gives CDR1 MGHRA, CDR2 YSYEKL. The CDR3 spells CASSPVGTSVSYEQYF. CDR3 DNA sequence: TGCGCCAGCAGCCCAGTCGGGACTAGCGTCTCCTACGAGCAGTACTTC.

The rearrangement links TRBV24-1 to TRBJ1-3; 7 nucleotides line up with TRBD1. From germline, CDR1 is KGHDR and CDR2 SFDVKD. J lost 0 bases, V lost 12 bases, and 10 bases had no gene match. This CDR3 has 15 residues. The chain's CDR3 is CARDRDSLSGNTIYF. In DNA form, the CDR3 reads TGTGCCCGGGACCGGGACAGCCTCTCTGGAAACACCATATATTTT.

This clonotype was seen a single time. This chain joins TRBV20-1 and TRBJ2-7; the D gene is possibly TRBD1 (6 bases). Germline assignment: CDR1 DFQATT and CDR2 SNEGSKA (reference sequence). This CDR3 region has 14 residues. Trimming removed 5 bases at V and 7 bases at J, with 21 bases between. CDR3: CSAVTGQRLTEQYF. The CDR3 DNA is TGCAGTGCTGTGACCGGACAGAGACTAACGGAGCAGTACTTC.

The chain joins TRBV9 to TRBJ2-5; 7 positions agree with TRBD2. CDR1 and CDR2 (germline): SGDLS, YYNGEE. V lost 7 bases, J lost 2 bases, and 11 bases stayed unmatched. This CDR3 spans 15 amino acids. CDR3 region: CASGREPGLQETQYF. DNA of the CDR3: TGTGCCAGCGGCCGAGAACCGGGACTACAAGAGACCCAGTACTTC.

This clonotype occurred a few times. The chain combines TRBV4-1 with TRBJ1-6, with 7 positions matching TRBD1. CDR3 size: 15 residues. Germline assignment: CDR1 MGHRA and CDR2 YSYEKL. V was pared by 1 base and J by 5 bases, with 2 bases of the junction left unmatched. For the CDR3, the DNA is TGCGCCAGCAGCCAAGCCGGGACAGATAATTCACCCCTCCACTTT. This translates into CASSQAGTDNSPLHF.

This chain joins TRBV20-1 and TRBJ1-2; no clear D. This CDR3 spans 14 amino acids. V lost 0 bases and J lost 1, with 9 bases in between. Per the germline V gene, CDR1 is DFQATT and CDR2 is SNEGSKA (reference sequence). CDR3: CSARDPTYNYGYTF. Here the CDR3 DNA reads TGCAGTGCTAGAGATCCAACCTATAACTATGGCTACACCTTC.

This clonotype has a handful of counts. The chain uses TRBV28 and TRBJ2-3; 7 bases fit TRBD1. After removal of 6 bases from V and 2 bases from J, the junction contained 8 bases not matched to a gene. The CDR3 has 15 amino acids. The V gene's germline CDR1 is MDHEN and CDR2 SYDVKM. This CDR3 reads CASRPGTEPTDTQYF. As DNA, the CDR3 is TGTGCCAGCAGACCCGGGACAGAACCCACAGATACGCAGTATTTT.

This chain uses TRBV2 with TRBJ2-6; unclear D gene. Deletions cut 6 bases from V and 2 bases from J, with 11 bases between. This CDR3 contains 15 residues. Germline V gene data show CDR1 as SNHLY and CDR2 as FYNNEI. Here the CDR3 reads CASSPGVPGANVLTF. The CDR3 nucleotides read TGTGCCAGCAGCCCTGGTGTCCCTGGGGCCAACGTCCTGACTTTC.

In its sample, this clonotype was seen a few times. CDR3 DNA sequence: TGTGCCAGCAGTGAGGAGGCTAGGAGGGCAGAGACCCAGTACTTC. Protein: CASSEEARRAETQYF. The chain recombines TRBV6-1 with TRBJ2-5, with D perhaps matching TRBD2 (6 bases). The V end was cut by 3 bases, the J end by 4 bases, with 15 bases between. The CDR3 has 15 residues. Germline V CDR1 and CDR2: MNHNS, SASEGT.

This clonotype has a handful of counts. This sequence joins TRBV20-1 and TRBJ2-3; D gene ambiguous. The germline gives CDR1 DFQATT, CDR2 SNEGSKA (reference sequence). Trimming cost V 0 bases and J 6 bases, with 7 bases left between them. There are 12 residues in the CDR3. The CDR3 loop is CSAREGSDTQYF. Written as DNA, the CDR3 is TGCAGTGCTAGAGAGGGGTCCGATACGCAGTATTTT.

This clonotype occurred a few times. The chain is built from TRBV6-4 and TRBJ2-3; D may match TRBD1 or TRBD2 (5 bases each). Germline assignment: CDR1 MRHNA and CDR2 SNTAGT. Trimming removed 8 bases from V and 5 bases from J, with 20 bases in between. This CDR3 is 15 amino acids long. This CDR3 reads CASGGPKGPVDTQYF. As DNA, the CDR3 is TGTGCCAGCGGGGGACCAAAAGGGCCGGTAGATACGCAGTATTTT.

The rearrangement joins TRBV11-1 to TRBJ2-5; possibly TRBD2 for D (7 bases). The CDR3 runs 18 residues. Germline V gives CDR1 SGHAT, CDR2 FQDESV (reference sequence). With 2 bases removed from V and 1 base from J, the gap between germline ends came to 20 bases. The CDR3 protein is CASSLTRPQGTTQETQYF. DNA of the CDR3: TGTGCCAGCAGCTTAACAAGACCCCAGGGGACTACCCAAGAGACCCAGTACTTC.

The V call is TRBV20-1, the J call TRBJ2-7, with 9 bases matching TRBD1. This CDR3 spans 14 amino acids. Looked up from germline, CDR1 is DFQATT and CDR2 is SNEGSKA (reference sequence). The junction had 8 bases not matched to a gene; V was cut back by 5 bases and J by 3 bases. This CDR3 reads CSALLRQGGYEQYF. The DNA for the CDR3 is TGCAGTGCTCTGCTTAGACAGGGGGGCTACGAGCAGTACTTC.

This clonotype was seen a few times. The CDR3 loop reads CASSLDENYRLAGQETQYF. CDR3 nucleotide sequence: TGTGCCAGCAGCTTAGACGAAAATTACCGGCTAGCGGGGCAAGAGACCCAGTACTTC. The chain carries TRBV11-1 and TRBJ2-5; 9 positions agree with TRBD2. V shed 1 base, J shed 2 bases, and the junction held 14 bases outside the gene matches. The CDR3 contains 19 residues. Germline loops: CDR1 SGHAT, CDR2 FQDESV (reference sequence).

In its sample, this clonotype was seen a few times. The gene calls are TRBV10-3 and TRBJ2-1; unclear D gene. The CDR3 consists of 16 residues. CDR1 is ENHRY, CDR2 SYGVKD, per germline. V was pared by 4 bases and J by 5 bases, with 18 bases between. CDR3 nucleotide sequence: TGTGCCATCAGTGCCAATACGGGCTCGGCGGACAATGAGCAGTTCTTC. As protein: CAISANTGSADNEQFF.

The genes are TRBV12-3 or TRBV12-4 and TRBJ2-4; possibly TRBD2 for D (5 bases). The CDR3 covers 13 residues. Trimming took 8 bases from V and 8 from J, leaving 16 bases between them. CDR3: CASGRMGIDIQYF. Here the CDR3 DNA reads TGTGCCAGCGGGAGAATGGGAATAGACATTCAGTACTTC.

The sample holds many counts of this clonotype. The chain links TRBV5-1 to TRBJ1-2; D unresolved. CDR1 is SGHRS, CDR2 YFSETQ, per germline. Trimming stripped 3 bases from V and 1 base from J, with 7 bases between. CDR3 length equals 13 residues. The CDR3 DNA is TGCGCCAGCAGCTCAACAGTTAACTATGGCTACACCTTC. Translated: CASSSTVNYGYTF.

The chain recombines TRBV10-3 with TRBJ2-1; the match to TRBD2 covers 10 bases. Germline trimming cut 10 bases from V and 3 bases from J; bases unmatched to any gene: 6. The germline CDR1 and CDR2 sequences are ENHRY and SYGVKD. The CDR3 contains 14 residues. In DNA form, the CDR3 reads TGTGCCACCCAAGCGGGAGGGAACTACAATGAGCAGTTCTTC. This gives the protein CATQAGGNYNEQFF.

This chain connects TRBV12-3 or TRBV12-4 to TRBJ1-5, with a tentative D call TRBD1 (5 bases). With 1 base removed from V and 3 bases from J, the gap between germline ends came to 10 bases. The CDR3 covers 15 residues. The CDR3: CASSLVEGINQPQHF. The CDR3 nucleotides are TGTGCCAGCAGTTTAGTGGAGGGGATCAATCAGCCCCAGCATTTT.